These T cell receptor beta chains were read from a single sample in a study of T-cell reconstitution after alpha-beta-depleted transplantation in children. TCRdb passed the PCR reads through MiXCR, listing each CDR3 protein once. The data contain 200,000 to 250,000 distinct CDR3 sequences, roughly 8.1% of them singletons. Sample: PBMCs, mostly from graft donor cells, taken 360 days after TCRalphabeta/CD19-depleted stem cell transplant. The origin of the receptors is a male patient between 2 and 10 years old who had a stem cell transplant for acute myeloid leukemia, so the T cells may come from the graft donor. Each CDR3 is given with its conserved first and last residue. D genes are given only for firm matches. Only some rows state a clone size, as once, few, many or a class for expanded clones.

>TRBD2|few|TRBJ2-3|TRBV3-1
CASSQDPPGAGGADTQYF
TGTGCCAGCAGCCAAGACCCCCCAGGAGCGGGGGGGGCAGATACGCAGTATTTT
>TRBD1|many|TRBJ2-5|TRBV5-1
CASSATGAQETQYF
TGCGCCAGCAGCGCCACAGGGGCCCAAGAGACCCAGTACTTC
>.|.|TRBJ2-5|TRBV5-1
CASSSSEETQYF
TGCGCCAGCAGCTCCTCCGAAGAGACCCAGTACTTC
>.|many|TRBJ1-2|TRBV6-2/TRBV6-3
CASSSSRRPNYGYTF
TGTGCCAGCAGTTCAAGTCGCCGGCCTAACTATGGCTACACCTTC
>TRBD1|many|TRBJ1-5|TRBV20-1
CSALRTGAISNQPQHF
TGCAGTGCACTAAGGACAGGGGCGATTAGCAATCAGCCCCAGCATTTT
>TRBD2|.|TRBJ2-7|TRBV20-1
CSARVPTSGRALQYF
TGCAGTGCTAGAGTCCCAACTAGCGGGAGGGCCCTGCAGTACTTC
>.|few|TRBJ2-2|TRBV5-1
CASSSLHTGELFF
TGCGCCAGCAGCTCCCTGCACACCGGGGAGCTGTTTTTT
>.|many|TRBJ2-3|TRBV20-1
CSAIQGTDTQYF
TGCAGTGCTATACAGGGAACAGATACGCAGTATTTT
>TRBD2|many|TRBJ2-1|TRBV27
CARTGGLSNNEQFF
TGTGCCAGAACGGGGGGACTGTCGAACAATGAGCAGTTCTTC
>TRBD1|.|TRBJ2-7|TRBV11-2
CASSSDRGSYEQYF
TGTGCCAGCAGCTCAGACAGGGGCAGCTACGAGCAGTACTTC
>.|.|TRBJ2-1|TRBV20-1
CSSSSSLNEQFF
TGCAGTTCTAGCTCTAGTCTGAATGAGCAGTTCTTC
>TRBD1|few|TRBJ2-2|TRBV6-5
CASSYPKTGQGTGELFF
TGTGCCAGCAGTTACCCGAAGACCGGACAGGGGACCGGGGAGCTGTTTTTT
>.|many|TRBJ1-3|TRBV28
CASSFGQNSGNTIYF
TGTGCCAGCAGTTTTGGACAGAACTCTGGAAACACCATATATTTT
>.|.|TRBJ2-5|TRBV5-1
CASSGTPPQETQYF
TGCGCCAGCAGCGGGACACCACCGCAAGAGACCCAGTACTTC
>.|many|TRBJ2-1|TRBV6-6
CASSLGYEQFF
TGTGCCAGCAGTTTGGGCTATGAGCAGTTCTTC
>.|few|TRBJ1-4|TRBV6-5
CASSSEGTTNEKLFF
TGTGCCAGCAGTTCCGAAGGAACAACTAATGAAAAACTGTTTTTT
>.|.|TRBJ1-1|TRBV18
CASSPLEQTNTEAFF
TGTGCCAGCTCACCACTGGAGCAGACGAACACTGAAGCTTTCTTT
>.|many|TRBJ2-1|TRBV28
CASRSDIFYNEQFF
TGTGCCAGCAGAAGTGACATATTCTACAATGAGCAGTTCTTC
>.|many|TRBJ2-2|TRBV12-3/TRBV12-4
CASSLRGANTGELFF
TGTGCCAGCAGTTTAAGGGGCGCGAACACCGGGGAGCTGTTTTTT
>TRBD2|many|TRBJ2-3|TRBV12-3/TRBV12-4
CASSLLGGSTDTQYF
TGTGCCAGCAGTTTATTGGGAGGGAGCACAGATACGCAGTATTTT
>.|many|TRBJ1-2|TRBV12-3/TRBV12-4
CASSLRGYGYTF
TGTGCCAGCAGTTTGAGGGGATATGGCTACACCTTC
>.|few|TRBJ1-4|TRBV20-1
CSARTGQEKLFF
TGCAGTGCTAGGACCGGACAGGAAAAACTGTTTTTT
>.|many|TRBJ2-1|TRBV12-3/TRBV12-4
CASSPGRRSYNEQFF
TGTGCCAGCAGCCCTGGACGGCGCTCCTACAATGAGCAGTTCTTC
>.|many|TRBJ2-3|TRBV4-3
CASSHHLGTDTQYF
TGCGCCAGCAGCCACCATTTAGGCACAGATACGCAGTATTTT
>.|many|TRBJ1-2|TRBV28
CASSSYPDSNYGYTF
TGTGCCAGCAGTTCATACCCGGACAGTAACTATGGCTACACCTTC
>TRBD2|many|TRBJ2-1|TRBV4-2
CASSPLGLAGYNEQFF
TGTGCCAGCAGCCCCCTGGGGCTAGCGGGCTACAATGAGCAGTTCTTC